The clone carrying this T cell receptor (beta chain) was recorded many times. Its antigen is unknown. The data were taken from a study of T cells in Graves' hyperthyroidism and ophthalmopathy. Notes on the study in general: The model identified upcoming ophthalmopathy a median 6.5 months ahead of onset.

TCR beta CDR3 regions were amplified from RNA transcripts. First-round RT-PCR targeting the TCR CDR3 was performed with the HTBI primer set. MiXCR, run by TCRdb on the multiplex PCR reads, gives a single entry per CDR3 protein. The repertoire holds hundreds of thousands of distinct CDR3 sequences, with approximately 25% as singletons. From germline, CDR1 is MNHEY and CDR2 SVGAGI. The V gene lost 4 bases and the J gene lost 1 base, with 10 bases spanning the gap. The CDR3 runs to 15 residues. Patients having uncontrolled infection, another autoimmune disease, pregnancy or lactation were not included. Material for sequencing was blood. This receptor was obtained from a woman aged 40 to 50 with Graves' ophthalmopathy. The gene calls are TRBV6-5 and TRBJ2-2; maybe TRBD1 (5 bases). In nucleotides, the CDR3 is TGTGCCAGCAGTTTAAGTACAGGGAACACCGGGGAGCTGTTTTTT. Amino acids: CASSLSTGNTGELFF.